This T cell receptor beta chain was captured in a study of long-term antiretroviral therapy in people with HIV. Study-wide background: Earliest sampling preceded the 2015 immediate-ART recommendation by about a decade.

Donors needed at least one pre-ART PBMC sample plus at least two post-ART samples. General study points: With ART, diversity went up but was still lower than in transplant donor controls.

This clone was detected a few times. The antigen remains undetermined. It was version v3.0 of the immunoSEQ assay that was run at survey level. The data were produced by immunoSEQ multiplex PCR, yet TCRdb's version contains in-frame clones alone and is incomplete. The data contain 35,000 or so clones, around 83% of them singletons. V was clipped by 4 bases and J by 1 base, with 8 bases between them. Germline lookup yields CDR1 SQVTM and CDR2 ANQGSEA. The CDR3 is 14 amino acids. The chain uses TRBV29-1 and TRBJ2-6; D ambiguous. Sequenced here: unsorted PBMCs, sampled just under 2.9 years before starting antiretroviral therapy. The TCR originated in a woman between 25 and 40 years old with HIV. Here the CDR3 reads CSVVSHSGANVLTF. CDR3 nucleotide sequence: TGCAGCGTTGTATCGCATTCTGGGGCCAACGTCCTGACTTTC.